This T cell receptor (beta chain) was captured in a study of brain T cells in children with intractable seizures. In this sample, this clone turned up once. Time point denoted: blood from clinic visit 5 months post-surgery; TSC patient then seizure free. The germline V and J ends were trimmed by 1 base and 4 bases, with 8 bases remaining between them. This CDR3 spans 14 amino acids. Germline CDR1 reads SEHNR; CDR2 reads FQNEAQ (reference sequence). Profiling relied on immunoSEQ multiplex PCR, and the TCRdb table lists in-frame clones only, not all of them. The sample yields about 340,000 clones, about 94% seen once.

The J gene is TRBJ2-1, the V gene TRBV7-9; D not certain. The specimen comprised peripheral blood, sampled about 5 months after surgery. The sequence was obtained from a boy younger than two with tuberous sclerosis and intractable seizures. Here the CDR3 reads CASSLGASYNEQFF. The DNA for the CDR3 is TGTGCCAGCAGCTTAGGGGCCTCATACAATGAGCAGTTCTTC.